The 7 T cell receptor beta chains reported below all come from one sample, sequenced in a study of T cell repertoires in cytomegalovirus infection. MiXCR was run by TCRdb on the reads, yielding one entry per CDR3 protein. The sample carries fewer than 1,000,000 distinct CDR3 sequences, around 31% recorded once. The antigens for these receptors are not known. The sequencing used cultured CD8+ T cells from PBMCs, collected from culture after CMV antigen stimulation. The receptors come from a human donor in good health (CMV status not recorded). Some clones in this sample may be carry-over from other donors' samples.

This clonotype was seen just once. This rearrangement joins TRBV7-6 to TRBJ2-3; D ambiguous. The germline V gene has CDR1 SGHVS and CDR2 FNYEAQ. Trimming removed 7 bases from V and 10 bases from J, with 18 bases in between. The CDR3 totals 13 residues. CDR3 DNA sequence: TGTGCCAGCATACCCCCCGGTACAGCTCCGCAGTATTTT. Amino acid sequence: CASIPPGTAPQYF.

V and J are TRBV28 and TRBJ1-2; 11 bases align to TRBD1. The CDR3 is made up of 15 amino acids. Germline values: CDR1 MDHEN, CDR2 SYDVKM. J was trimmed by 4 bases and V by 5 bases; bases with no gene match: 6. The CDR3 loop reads CASSPWTGGSYGYTF. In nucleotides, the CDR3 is TGTGCCAGCAGTCCCTGGACAGGGGGCTCCTATGGCTACACCTTC.

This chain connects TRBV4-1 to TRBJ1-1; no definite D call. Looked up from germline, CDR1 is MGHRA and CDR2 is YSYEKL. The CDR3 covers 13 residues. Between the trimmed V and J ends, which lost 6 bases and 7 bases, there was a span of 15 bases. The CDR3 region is CASSLKVLGEAFF. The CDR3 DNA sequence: TGCGCCAGCAGTTTGAAAGTATTGGGTGAAGCTTTCTTT.

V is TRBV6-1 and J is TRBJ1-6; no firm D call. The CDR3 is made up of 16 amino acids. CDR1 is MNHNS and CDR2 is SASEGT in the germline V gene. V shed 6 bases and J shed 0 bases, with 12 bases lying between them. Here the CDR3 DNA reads TGTGCCAGCAGGGGAATGAGTGACTCCTATAATTCACCCCTCCACTTT. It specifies CASRGMSDSYNSPLHF.

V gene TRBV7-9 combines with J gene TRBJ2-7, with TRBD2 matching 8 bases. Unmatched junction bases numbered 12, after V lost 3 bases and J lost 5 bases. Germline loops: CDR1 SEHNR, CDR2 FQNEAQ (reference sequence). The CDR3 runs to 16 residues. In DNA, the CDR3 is TGTGCCAGCAGCTTCGAATTTACCGGGAGGGGGGACGAGCAGTACTTC. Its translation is CASSFEFTGRGDEQYF. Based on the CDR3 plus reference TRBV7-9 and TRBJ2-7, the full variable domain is DTGVSQNPRHKITKRGQNVTFRCDPISEHNRLYWYRQTLGQGPEFLTYFQNEAQLEKSRLLSDRFSAERPKGSFSTLEIQRTEQGDSAMYLCASSFEFTGRGDEQYFGPGTRLTVT.

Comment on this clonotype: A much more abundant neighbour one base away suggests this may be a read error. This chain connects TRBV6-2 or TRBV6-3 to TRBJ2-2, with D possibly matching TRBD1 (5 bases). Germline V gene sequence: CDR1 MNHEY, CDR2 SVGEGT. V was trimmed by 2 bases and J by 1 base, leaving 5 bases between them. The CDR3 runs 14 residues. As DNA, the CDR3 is TGTGCCAGCAGTTACAGGGGGAACACCGGGGAGCTGTTTTTT. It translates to CASSYRGNTGELFF.

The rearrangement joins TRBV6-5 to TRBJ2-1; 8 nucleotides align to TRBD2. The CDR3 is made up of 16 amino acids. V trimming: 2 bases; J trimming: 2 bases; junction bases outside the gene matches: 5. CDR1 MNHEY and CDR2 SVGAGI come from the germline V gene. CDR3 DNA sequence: TGTGCCAGCAGTTACACGCCGGGACTAGCCTACAATGAGCAGTTCTTC. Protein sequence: CASSYTPGLAYNEQFF.